This TCR beta chain was captured in a study of cytomegalovirus exposure and HLA in healthy donors. The V end was cut by 1 base, the J end by 5 bases, with 9 bases between. CDR3 length equals 13 residues. Per germline, CDR1 LNHNV and CDR2 YYDKDF (reference sequence). PCR was performed using 60 Vbeta and 13 Jbeta primers. Method: immunoSEQ multiplex PCR; TCRdb's copy keeps in-frame clones and lacks some. The table shows nearly 200,000 clones, with 70% to 80% occurring only once. Material for sequencing was PBMCs. The TCR was taken from a male donor in good health and CMV-seropositive. The rearrangement uses TRBV15 and TRBJ2-7, with D unresolved. This CDR3 reads CATSRVGPDEQYF. CDR3 bases: TGTGCCACCAGCAGAGTTGGTCCAGACGAGCAGTACTTC. Variable domain in full (rest from reference TRBV15 and TRBJ2-7): DAMVIQNPRYQVTQFGKPVTLSCSQTLNHNVMYWYQQKSSQAPKLLFHYYDKDFNNEADTPDNFQSRRPNTSFCFLDIRSPGLGDTAMYLCATSRVGPDEQYFGPGTRLTVT.